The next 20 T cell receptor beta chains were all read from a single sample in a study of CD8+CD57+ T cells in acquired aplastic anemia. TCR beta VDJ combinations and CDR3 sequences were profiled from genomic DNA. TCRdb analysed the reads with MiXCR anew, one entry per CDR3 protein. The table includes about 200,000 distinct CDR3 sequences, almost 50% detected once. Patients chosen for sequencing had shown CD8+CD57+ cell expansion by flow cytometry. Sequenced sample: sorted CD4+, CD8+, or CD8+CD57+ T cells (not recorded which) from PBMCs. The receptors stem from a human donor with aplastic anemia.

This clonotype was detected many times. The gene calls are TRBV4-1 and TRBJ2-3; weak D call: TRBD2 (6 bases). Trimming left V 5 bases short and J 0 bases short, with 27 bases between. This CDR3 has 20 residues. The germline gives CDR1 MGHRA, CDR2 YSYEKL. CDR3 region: CASSERAAAGHISSTDTQYF. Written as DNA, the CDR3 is TGCGCCAGCAGCGAAAGAGCGGCCGCGGGGCACATTTCCAGCACAGATACGCAGTATTTT.

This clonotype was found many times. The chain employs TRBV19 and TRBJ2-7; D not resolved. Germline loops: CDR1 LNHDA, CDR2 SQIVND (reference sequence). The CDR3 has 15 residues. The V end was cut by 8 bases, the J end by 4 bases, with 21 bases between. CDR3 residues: CASQSRTGAMYEQYF. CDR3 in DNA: TGTGCCAGTCAATCGAGGACGGGTGCTATGTACGAGCAGTACTTC.

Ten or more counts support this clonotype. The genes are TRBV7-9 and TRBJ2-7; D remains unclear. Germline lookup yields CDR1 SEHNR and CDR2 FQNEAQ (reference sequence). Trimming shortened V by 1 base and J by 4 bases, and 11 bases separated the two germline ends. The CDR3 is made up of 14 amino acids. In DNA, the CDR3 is TGTGCCAGCAGCTTAGGGGGTACGGAGTACGAGCAGTACTTC. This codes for CASSLGGTEYEQYF.

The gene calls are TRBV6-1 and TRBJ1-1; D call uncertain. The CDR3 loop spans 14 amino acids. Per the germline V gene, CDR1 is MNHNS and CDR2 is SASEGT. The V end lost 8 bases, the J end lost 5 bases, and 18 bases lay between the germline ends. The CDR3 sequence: CASAPPRLLTEAFF. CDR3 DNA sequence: TGTGCCAGCGCCCCCCCCCGACTGTTAACTGAAGCTTTCTTT.

DNA for the CDR3: TGCAGCGTAGCCTGGACAGGGGCCTACGAGCAGTACTTC. Amino acids: CSVAWTGAYEQYF. The chain has TRBV29-1 and TRBJ2-7; 9 bases agree with TRBD1. J gave up 2 bases and V 6 bases, and 5 bases lay outside the gene matches. The CDR3 spans 13 residues. CDR1 SQVTM and CDR2 ANQGSEA come from the germline V gene.

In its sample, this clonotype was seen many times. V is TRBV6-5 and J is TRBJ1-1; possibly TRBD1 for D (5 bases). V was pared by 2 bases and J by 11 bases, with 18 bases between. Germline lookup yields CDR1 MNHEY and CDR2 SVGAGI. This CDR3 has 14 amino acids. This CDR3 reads CASSYRGVRREAFF. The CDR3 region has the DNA TGTGCCAGCAGTTACCGAGGGGTCCGAAGGGAGGCTTTCTTT.

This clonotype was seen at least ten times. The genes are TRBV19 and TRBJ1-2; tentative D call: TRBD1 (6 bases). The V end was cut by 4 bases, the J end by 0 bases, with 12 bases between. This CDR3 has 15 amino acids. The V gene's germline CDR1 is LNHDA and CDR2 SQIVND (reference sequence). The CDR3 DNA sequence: TGTGCCAGTAGTACCAGGGGCGCGGCTAACTATGGCTACACCTTC. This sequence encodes CASSTRGAANYGYTF.

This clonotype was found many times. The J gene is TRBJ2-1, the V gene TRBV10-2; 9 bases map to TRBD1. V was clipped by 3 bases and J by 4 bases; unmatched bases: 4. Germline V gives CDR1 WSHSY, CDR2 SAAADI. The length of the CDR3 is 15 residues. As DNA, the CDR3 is TGCGCCAGCAGTGATCATGGGACAGGGTACAATGAGCAGTTCTTC. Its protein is CASSDHGTGYNEQFF.

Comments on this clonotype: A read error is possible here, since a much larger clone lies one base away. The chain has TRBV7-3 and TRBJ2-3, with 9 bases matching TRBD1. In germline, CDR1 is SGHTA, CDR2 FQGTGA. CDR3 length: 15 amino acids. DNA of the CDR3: TGTACCAGCAGGCGCCGGACAGGGGTCGGAGATACGCAGTATTTT. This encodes CTSRRRTGVGDTQYF.

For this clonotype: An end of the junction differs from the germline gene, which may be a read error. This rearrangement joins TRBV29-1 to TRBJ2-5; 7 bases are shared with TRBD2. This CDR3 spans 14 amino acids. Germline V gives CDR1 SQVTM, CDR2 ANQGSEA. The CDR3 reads CSVVRERAQEAQYF. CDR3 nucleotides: TGCAGCGTTGTGCGGGAGCGAGCCCAAGAGGCCCAGTACTTC. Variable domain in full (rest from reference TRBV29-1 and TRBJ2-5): SAVISQKPSRDICQRGTSLTIQCQVDSQVTMMFWYRQQPGQSLTLIATANQGSEATYESGFVIDKFPISRPNLTFSTLTVSNMSPEDSSIYLCSVVRERAQEAQYFGPGTRLLVL.

The CDR3 reads CASTRGGTSSPLHF. In DNA form, the CDR3 reads TGTGCCAGTACCCGGGGAGGGACTAGCTCACCCCTCCACTTT. This sequence joins TRBV19 and TRBJ1-6; the D gene is possibly TRBD1 (5 bases). V was cut by 7 bases and J by 10 bases, with 17 bases left in between. Germline V gene lookup returns CDR1 LNHDA and CDR2 SQIVND (reference sequence). The CDR3 totals 14 residues.

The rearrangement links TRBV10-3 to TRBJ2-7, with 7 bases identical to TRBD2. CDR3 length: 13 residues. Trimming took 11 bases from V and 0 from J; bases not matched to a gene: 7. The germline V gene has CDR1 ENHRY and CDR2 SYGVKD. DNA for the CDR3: TGTGCCGTCAACGGGGGGTCCTCCTACGAGCAGTACTTC. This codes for CAVNGGSSYEQYF.

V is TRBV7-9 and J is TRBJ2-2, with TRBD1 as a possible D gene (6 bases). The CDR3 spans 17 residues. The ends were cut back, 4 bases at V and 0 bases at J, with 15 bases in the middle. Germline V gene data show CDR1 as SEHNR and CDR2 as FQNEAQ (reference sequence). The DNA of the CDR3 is TGTGCCAGCAGCTCCATGGCAGGGGTTGCGAACACCGGGGAGCTGTTTTTT. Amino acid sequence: CASSSMAGVANTGELFF.

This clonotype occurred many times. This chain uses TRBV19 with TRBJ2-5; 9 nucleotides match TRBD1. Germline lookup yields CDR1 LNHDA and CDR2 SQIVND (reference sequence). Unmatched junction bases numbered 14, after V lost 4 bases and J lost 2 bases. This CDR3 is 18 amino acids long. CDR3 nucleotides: TGTGCCAGTAGTACCGCGGGACAGGGATTGAGAGGGCAAGAGACCCAGTACTTC. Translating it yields CASSTAGQGLRGQETQYF.

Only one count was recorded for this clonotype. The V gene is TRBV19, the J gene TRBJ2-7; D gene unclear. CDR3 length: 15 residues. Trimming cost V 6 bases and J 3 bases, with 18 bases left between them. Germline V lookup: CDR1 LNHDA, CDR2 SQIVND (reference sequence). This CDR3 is CASSTTSRSGYEQYF. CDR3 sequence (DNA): TGTGCCAGTAGCACCACCTCAAGGTCAGGCTACGAGCAGTACTTC. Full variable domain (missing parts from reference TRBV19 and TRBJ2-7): DGGITQSPKYLFRKEGQNVTLSCEQNLNHDAMYWYRQDPGQGLRLIYYSQIVNDFQKGDIAEGYSVSREKKESFPLTVTSAQKNPTAFYLCASSTTSRSGYEQYFGPGTRLTVT.

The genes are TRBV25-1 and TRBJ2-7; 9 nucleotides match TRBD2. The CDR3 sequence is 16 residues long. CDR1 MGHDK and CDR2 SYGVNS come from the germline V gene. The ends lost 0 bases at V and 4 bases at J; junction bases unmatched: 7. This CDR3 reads CASSEYRSSGVYEQYF. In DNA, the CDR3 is TGTGCCAGCAGTGAATATAGGTCTAGCGGGGTTTACGAGCAGTACTTC.

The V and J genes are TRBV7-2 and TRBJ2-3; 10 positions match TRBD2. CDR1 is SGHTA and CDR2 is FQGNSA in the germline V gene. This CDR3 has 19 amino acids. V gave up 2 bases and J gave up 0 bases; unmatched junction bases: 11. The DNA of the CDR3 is TGTGCCAGCAGCTTAATCCTGCCTAGCGGGGGAACTAGCACAGATACGCAGTATTTT. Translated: CASSLILPSGGTSTDTQYF. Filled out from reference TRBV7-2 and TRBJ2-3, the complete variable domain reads GAGVSQSPSNKVTEKGKDVELRCDPISGHTALYWYRQSLGQGLEFLIYFQGNSAPDKSGLPSDRFSAERTGGSVSTLTIQRTQQEDSAVYLCASSLILPSGGTSTDTQYFGPGTRLTVL.

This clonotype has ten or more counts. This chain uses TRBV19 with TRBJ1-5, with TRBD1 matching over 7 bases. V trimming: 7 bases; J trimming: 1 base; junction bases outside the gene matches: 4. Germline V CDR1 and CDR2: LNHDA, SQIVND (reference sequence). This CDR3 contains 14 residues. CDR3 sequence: CASNKQGSNQPQHF. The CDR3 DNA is TGTGCCAGTAACAAACAGGGGAGCAATCAGCCCCAGCATTTT.

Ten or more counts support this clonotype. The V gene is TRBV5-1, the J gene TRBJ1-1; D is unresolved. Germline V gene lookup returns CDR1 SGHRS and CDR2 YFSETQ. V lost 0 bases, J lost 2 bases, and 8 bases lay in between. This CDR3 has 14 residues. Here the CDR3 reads CASSLVRGNTEAFF. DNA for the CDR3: TGCGCCAGCAGCTTGGTGCGGGGAAACACTGAAGCTTTCTTT.

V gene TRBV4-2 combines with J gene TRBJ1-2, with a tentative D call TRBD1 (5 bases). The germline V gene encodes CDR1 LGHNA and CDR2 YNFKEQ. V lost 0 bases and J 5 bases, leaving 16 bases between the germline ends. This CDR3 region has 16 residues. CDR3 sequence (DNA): TGTGCCAGCAGCCAAGACCTGGTCGGGACGGCTTATGGCTACACCTTC. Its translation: CASSQDLVGTAYGYTF.